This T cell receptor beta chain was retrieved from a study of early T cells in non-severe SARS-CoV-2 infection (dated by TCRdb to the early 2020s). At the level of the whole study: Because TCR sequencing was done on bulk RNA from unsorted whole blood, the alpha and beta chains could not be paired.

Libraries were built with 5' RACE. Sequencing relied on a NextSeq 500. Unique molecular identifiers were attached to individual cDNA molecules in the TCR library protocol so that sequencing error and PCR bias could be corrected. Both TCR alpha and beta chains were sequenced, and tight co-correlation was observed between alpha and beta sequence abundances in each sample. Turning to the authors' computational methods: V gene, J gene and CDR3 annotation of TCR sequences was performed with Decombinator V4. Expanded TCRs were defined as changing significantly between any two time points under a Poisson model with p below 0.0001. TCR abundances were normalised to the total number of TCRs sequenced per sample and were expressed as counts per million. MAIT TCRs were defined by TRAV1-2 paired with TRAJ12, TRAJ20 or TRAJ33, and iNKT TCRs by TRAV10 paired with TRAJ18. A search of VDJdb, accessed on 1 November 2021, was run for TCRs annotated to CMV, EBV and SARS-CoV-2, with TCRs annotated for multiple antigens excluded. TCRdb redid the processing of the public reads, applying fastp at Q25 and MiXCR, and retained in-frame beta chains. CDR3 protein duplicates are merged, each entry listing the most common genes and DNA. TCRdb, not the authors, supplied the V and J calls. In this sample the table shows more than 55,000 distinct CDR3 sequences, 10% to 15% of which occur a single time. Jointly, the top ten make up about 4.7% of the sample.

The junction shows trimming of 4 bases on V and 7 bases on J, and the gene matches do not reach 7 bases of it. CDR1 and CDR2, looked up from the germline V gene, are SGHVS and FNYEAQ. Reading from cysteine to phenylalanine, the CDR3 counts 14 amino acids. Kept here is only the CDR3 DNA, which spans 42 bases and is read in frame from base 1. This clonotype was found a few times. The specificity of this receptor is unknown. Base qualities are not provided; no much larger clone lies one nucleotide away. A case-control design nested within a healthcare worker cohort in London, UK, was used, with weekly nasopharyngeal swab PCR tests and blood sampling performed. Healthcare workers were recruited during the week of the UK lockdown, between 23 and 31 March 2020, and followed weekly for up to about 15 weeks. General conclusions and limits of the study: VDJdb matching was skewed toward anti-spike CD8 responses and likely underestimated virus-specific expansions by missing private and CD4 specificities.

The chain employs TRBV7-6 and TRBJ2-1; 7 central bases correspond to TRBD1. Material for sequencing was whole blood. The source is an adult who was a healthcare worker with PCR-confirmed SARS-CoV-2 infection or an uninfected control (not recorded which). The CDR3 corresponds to CASSSYGQVNEQFF. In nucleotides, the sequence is TGTGCCAGCAGCTCCTATGGACAGGTGAATGAGCAGTTCTTC.